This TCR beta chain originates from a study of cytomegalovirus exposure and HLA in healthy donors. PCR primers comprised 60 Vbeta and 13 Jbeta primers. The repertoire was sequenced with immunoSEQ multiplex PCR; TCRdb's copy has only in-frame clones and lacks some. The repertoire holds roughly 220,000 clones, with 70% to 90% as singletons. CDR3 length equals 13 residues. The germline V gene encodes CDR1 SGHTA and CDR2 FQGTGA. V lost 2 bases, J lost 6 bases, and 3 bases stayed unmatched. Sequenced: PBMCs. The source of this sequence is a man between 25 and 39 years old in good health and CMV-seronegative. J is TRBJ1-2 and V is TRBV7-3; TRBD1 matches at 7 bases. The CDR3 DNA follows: TGTGCCAGCAGCTTATTCCAGGGGGATGGCTACACCTTC. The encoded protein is CASSLFQGDGYTF.